Listed here are 26 T cell receptor beta chains from one sample, sequenced in a study of CD8 T cells in Susac syndrome. An input of about 0.45 to 1 ug of RNA was subjected to reverse transcription using random hexamers. TCRdb recomputed calls from the immunoSEQ multiplex PCR reads with MiXCR, one row per CDR3 protein. The table lists about 110,000 distinct CDR3 sequences, 90% to 98% of them singletons. The source material was CD4+ T cells from PBMCs. All receptors come from a human donor in good health.

This rearrangement joins TRBV4-2 to TRBJ2-7; TRBD1 matches at 7 bases. CDR1 is LGHNA, CDR2 YNFKEQ, per germline. Unmatched junction bases numbered 8, after V lost 4 bases and J lost 5 bases. CDR3 length: 14 amino acids. CDR3 in amino acids: CASSPSPGQNEQYF. DNA of the CDR3: TGTGCCAGCAGCCCGTCGCCGGGACAGAACGAGCAGTACTTC.

This chain joins TRBV3-1 and TRBJ2-3, with 9 bases aligning to TRBD2. With V trimmed by 4 bases and J by 3 bases, 8 bases remained unmatched. The CDR3 contains 16 residues. Germline CDR1 LGHDT, CDR2 YNNKEL (reference sequence). CDR3 coding DNA: TGTGCCAGCAGCCGCCCGGGGACTAGCAAGACAGATACGCAGTATTTT. Translated: CASSRPGTSKTDTQYF.

This chain connects TRBV5-6 to TRBJ2-2, with D possibly TRBD1 on 5 matching bases. The germline V gene encodes CDR1 SGHDT and CDR2 YYEEEE. The V gene lost 2 bases and the J gene lost 5 bases, with 10 bases spanning the gap. The CDR3 loop spans 14 amino acids. The CDR3 DNA follows: TGTGCCAGCAGCTTCGACAGTAGAACCGGGGAGCTGTTTTTT. This codes for CASSFDSRTGELFF.

The gene calls are TRBV29-1 and TRBJ2-4; D is uncertain. This CDR3 is built from 13 residues. V was shortened by 6 bases and J by 0 bases, with 9 bases between the two germline ends. Germline assignment: CDR1 SQVTM and CDR2 ANQGSEA. CDR3 residues: CSVKTRAKNIQYF. The CDR3 coding sequence is TGCAGCGTCAAGACACGAGCCAAAAACATTCAGTACTTC.

CDR3 nucleotide sequence: TGTGCCAGCAGGAGGATCACAGGGGAGATCGGTACGTTTGGCAATCAGCCCCAGCATTTT. Amino acids: CASRRITGEIGTFGNQPQHF. The chain joins TRBV6-1 to TRBJ1-5, with 7 positions matching TRBD1. Germline V gene data show CDR1 as MNHNS and CDR2 as SASEGT. The CDR3 is made up of 20 amino acids. Trimming at V came to 6 bases and at J to 2 bases, leaving 22 bases not matched to a gene.

This chain joins TRBV19 and TRBJ2-7; D is possibly TRBD1 (5 bases). The CDR3 extends over 15 amino acids. Germline assignment: CDR1 LNHDA and CDR2 SQIVND (reference sequence). Trimming stripped 7 bases from V and 2 bases from J, with 18 bases between. The CDR3 loop is CASTIRAGGPYEQYF. Written as DNA, the CDR3 is TGTGCCAGTACCATCAGGGCAGGCGGACCCTACGAGCAGTACTTC.

J is TRBJ2-7 and V is TRBV11-2; weak D call: TRBD1 (6 bases). CDR1 and CDR2 from the germline V gene are SGHAT and FQNNGV. V lost 4 bases to trimming and J lost 2 bases, with 12 bases between them. The CDR3 sequence is 14 residues long. CDR3 loop: CASSSVTGTYEQYF. Written as DNA, the CDR3 is TGTGCCAGCAGCTCGGTTACAGGGACCTACGAGCAGTACTTC.

This sequence joins TRBV7-9 and TRBJ2-5; the D is unclear. The CDR3 runs to 15 residues. In germline, CDR1 is SEHNR, CDR2 FQNEAQ (reference sequence). Trimming took 8 bases from V and 1 from J, leaving 17 bases between them. CDR3 nucleotide sequence: TGTGCCAGCGCCCGTTATTCAGGTCTCCAAGAGACCCAGTACTTC. It codes for CASARYSGLQETQYF.

The chain is built from TRBV5-1 and TRBJ2-1; D gene unclear. With 0 bases removed from V and 3 bases from J, the gap between germline ends came to 4 bases. Germline CDR1 is SGHRS and CDR2 is YFSETQ. CDR3 length: 13 residues. The CDR3 loop reads CASSLGVYNEQFF. CDR3 in DNA: TGCGCCAGCAGCTTGGGCGTCTACAATGAGCAGTTCTTC.

The chain recombines TRBV6-4 with TRBJ1-6; no firm D call. Trimming took off 2 bases at V and 7 bases at J, with 9 bases between the two ends. Germline V gene lookup returns CDR1 MRHNA and CDR2 SNTAGT. This CDR3 has 14 residues. For the CDR3, the DNA is TGTGCCAGCAGTGACACCCGAGAAAATTCACCCCTCCACTTT. This encodes CASSDTRENSPLHF.

This rearrangement joins TRBV6-6 to TRBJ2-5; the D gene is possibly TRBD2 (7 bases). Trimming left V 8 bases short and J 5 bases short, with 21 bases between. This CDR3 is built from 15 residues. The germline gives CDR1 MNHNY, CDR2 SVGAGI (reference sequence). CDR3 DNA sequence: TGTGCCAGCGACTCCTCGGGGGGCGCGGGGGAGACCCAGTACTTC. It codes for CASDSSGGAGETQYF.

The V and J genes are TRBV7-9 and TRBJ1-6; 7 nucleotides agree with TRBD1. Unmatched junction bases numbered 5, after V lost 2 bases and J lost 10 bases. Germline-derived CDR1 and CDR2 are SEHNR and FQNEAQ (reference sequence). This CDR3 is built from 14 residues. The CDR3 DNA reads as TGTGCCAGCAGCTTACGGCAGGGGGGCTCACCCCTCCACTTT. Translating gives CASSLRQGGSPLHF.

V and J are TRBV23-1 and TRBJ2-6, with unresolved D. TRBV23-1 is sorted into the ORF group, with uncertain function. V was pared by 8 bases and J by 3 bases, with 17 bases between. This CDR3 spans 16 amino acids. CDR3 in amino acids: CASRILRTGGANVLTF. Here the CDR3 DNA reads TGCGCCAGCCGAATCCTAAGGACGGGTGGGGCCAACGTCCTGACTTTC.

V and J are TRBV30 and TRBJ1-2; D perhaps matches TRBD1 (5 bases). Germline V gene data show CDR1 as GTSNPN and CDR2 as SVGIG (reference sequence). V lost 5 bases and J 2 bases, leaving 15 bases between the germline ends. The CDR3 loop spans 14 amino acids. Written as DNA, the CDR3 is TGTGCCTGGGGGGGGAGACTATGGAACTATGGCTACACCTTC. It yields the protein CAWGGRLWNYGYTF.

DNA of the CDR3: TGTGCCAGCAGTGGTACCGGGACTTTACCCATGAACACTGAAGCTTTCTTT. Its protein is CASSGTGTLPMNTEAFF. The chain uses TRBV25-1 and TRBJ1-1; possibly TRBD1 for D (5 bases). This CDR3 is 17 amino acids long. With 4 bases removed from V and 0 bases from J, the gap between germline ends came to 18 bases. From germline, CDR1 is MGHDK and CDR2 SYGVNS. The variable domain in full, with the rest retrieved from reference TRBV25-1 and TRBJ1-1, is EADIYQTPRYLVIGTGKKITLECSQTMGHDKMYWYQQDPGMELHLIHYSYGVNSTEKGDLSSESTVSRIRTEHFPLTLESARPSHTSQYLCASSGTGTLPMNTEAFFGQGTRLTVV.

CDR3 DNA sequence: TGCAGCGTTGGGACAGGGGATTCTGGCTACACCTTC. Translating gives CSVGTGDSGYTF. The V call is TRBV29-1, the J call TRBJ1-2; 9 nucleotides match TRBD1. Germline values: CDR1 SQVTM, CDR2 ANQGSEA. Trimming took 4 bases from V and 7 from J; bases not matched to a gene: 4. This CDR3 contains 12 residues.

The V gene is TRBV15, the J gene TRBJ2-7; D perhaps matches TRBD2 (5 bases). The CDR3 runs to 13 residues. Between the trimmed V and J ends, which lost 3 bases and 5 bases, there was a span of 11 bases. Germline V CDR1 and CDR2: LNHNV, YYDKDF (reference sequence). The CDR3 loop is CATSRGAQDEQYF. The CDR3 nucleotides are TGTGCCACCAGCAGGGGAGCTCAGGACGAGCAGTACTTC.

This chain uses TRBV2 with TRBJ2-5; perhaps TRBD2 as D (5 bases). The V gene lost 5 bases and the J gene lost 5 bases, with 12 bases spanning the gap. This CDR3 has 13 amino acids. The germline V gene has CDR1 SNHLY and CDR2 FYNNEI. The CDR3 DNA is TGTGCCAGCAGTTGGAGGATTCAGGAGACCCAGTACTTC. Residues: CASSWRIQETQYF.

The chain combines TRBV7-3 with TRBJ2-1, with 9 bases lining up with TRBD2. V gave up 2 bases and J gave up 9 bases; unmatched junction bases: 5. Per the germline V gene, CDR1 is SGHTA and CDR2 is FQGTGA. CDR3 length equals 14 residues. CDR3 nucleotide sequence: TGTGCCAGCAGCTTAGGCGGGAGGGGGATTGAGCAGTTCTTC. It translates to CASSLGGRGIEQFF. Using reference TRBV7-3 and TRBJ2-1 for the parts outside the CDR3, the full variable domain is GAGVSQTPSNKVTEKGKYVELRCDPISGHTALYWYRQSLGQGPEFLIYFQGTGAADDSGLPNDRFFAVRPEGSVSTLKIQRTERGDSAVYLCASSLGGRGIEQFFGPGTRLTVL.

With regard to this clonotype: The junction does not match germline at one end; this may be a read error. This CDR3 is CSARAAGVSYEQYF. DNA of the CDR3: TGCAGTGCGAGAGCGGCAGGAGTATCCTACGAGCAGTACTTC. The chain recombines TRBV20-1 with TRBJ2-7; weak D call: TRBD2 (5 bases). The CDR3 has 14 amino acids. Germline V gene lookup returns CDR1 DFQATT and CDR2 SNEGSKA (reference sequence).

This chain uses TRBV2 with TRBJ2-1, with D possibly matching TRBD2 (5 bases). Trimming took 8 bases from V and 5 from J, leaving 13 bases between them. The CDR3 extends over 13 amino acids. The V gene's germline CDR1 is SNHLY and CDR2 FYNNEI. CDR3 nucleotide sequence: TGTGCCAGCGGAGGCTTTGCCAACAATGAGCAGTTCTTC. It codes for CASGGFANNEQFF. Full variable domain (missing parts from reference TRBV2 and TRBJ2-1): EPEVTQTPSHQVTQMGQEVILRCVPISNHLYFYWYRQILGQKVEFLVSFYNNEISEKSEIFDDQFSVERPDGSNFTLKIRSTKLEDSAMYFCASGGFANNEQFFGPGTRLTVL.

The chain has TRBV7-9 and TRBJ2-2; 7 positions match TRBD2. Germline CDR1 is SEHNR and CDR2 is FQNEAQ (reference sequence). After removal of 5 bases from V and 0 bases from J, the junction contained 6 bases not matched to a gene. The CDR3 spans 16 residues. The chain's CDR3 is CASSPPGLTNTGELFF. DNA of the CDR3: TGTGCCAGCAGCCCCCCGGGACTAACGAACACCGGGGAGCTGTTTTTT.

The rearrangement links TRBV7-9 to TRBJ2-3, with 9 bases lining up with TRBD1. Germline loops: CDR1 SEHNR, CDR2 FQNEAQ (reference sequence). This CDR3 spans 15 amino acids. Trimming cost V 3 bases and J 3 bases; bases outside gene matches: 4. The CDR3 is CASSLGDRATDTQYF. The CDR3 bases are TGTGCCAGCAGCTTGGGGGACAGGGCTACAGATACGCAGTATTTT.

This chain uses TRBV7-2 with TRBJ1-3; perhaps TRBD1 as D (5 bases). CDR1 is SGHTA, CDR2 FQGNSA, per germline. CDR3 length: 14 amino acids. Trimming removed 5 bases from V and 8 bases from J, with 16 bases in between. The CDR3 DNA sequence: TGTGCCAGCAGCGCAAAATCAGGGCGGGACACCATATATTTT. This encodes CASSAKSGRDTIYF.

The chain couples TRBV4-2 to TRBJ2-7, with TRBD2 as a possible D gene (5 bases). This CDR3 is 17 amino acids long. The V gene's germline CDR1 is LGHNA and CDR2 YNFKEQ. V was cut by 0 bases and J by 4 bases, with 19 bases left in between. In DNA form, the CDR3 reads TGTGCCAGCAGCCAAGATGCCGTGATAGCGACGATTTACGAGCAGTACTTC. Its protein is CASSQDAVIATIYEQYF.

This chain connects TRBV18 to TRBJ2-3, with 8 bases aligning to TRBD1. The CDR3 sequence is 18 residues long. Germline assignment: CDR1 KGHSH and CDR2 LQKENI. J lost 4 bases, V lost 1 base, and 13 bases had no gene match. The CDR3 DNA reads TGTGCCAGCTCACCACTAAATCCCGGACAGGGCATAGCAGATACGCAGTATTTT. Its protein product is CASSPLNPGQGIADTQYF.